These 25 T cell receptor beta chains came from one sample sequenced in a study of blood T cell repertoires in COVID-19. Profiling relied on immunoSEQ multiplex PCR, and the TCRdb table lists in-frame clones only, not all of them. The sample lists 250,000 or so clones; around 84% were seen once. Sequenced input: peripheral blood. The origin of the receptors is a man between 60 and 75 years old with acute or convalescent COVID-19.

This clone was detected a few times. The chain joins TRBV9 to TRBJ2-5, with D possibly matching TRBD2 (7 bases). With 0 bases removed from V and 2 bases from J, the gap between germline ends came to 14 bases. CDR1 and CDR2 from the germline V gene are SGDLS and YYNGEE. This CDR3 region has 16 residues. The CDR3 region is CASSVGAGDIQETQYF. DNA for the CDR3: TGTGCCAGCAGCGTAGGGGCGGGGGACATACAAGAGACCCAGTACTTC. Full variable domain (outside the CDR3, taken from reference TRBV9 and TRBJ2-5): DSGVTQTPKHLITATGQRVTLRCSPRSGDLSVYWYQQSLDQGLQFLIQYYNGEERAKGNILERFSAQQFPDLHSELNLSSLELGDSALYFCASSVGAGDIQETQYFGPGTRLLVL.

The rearrangement joins TRBV6-6 to TRBJ1-2, with 10 bases that match TRBD1. Germline CDR1 is MNHNY and CDR2 is SVGAGI (reference sequence). The CDR3 has 16 residues. The V segment lost 5 bases and the J segment 3 bases; nucleotides outside the gene matches: 9. CDR3 region: CASSLLRTGGDYGYTF. The DNA of the CDR3 is TGTGCCAGCAGTCTTCTTAGGACAGGGGGAGACTATGGCTACACCTTC.

The chain carries TRBV20-1 and TRBJ1-3, with D maybe TRBD1 (6 bases). Trimming removed 7 bases from V and 4 bases from J, with 8 bases in between. Germline V CDR1 and CDR2: DFQATT, SNEGSKA (reference sequence). There are 11 residues in the CDR3. Written as DNA, the CDR3 is TGCAGTGGGACAGAAGGAAACACCATATATTTT. It encodes CSGTEGNTIYF.

V is TRBV18 and J is TRBJ1-2, with 9 positions matching TRBD1. V lost 0 bases, J lost 2 bases, and 1 base stayed unmatched. Germline V lookup: CDR1 KGHSH, CDR2 LQKENI. The CDR3 runs to 15 residues. The CDR3 loop is CASSPPDRGNYGYTF. DNA of the CDR3: TGTGCCAGCTCACCACCGGACAGGGGAAACTATGGCTACACCTTC.

The CDR3 spells CASSSGGNEQYF. The CDR3 DNA is TGTGCCAGCAGTTCAGGGGGTAACGAGCAGTACTTC. The chain employs TRBV6-5 and TRBJ2-7; 7 positions match TRBD1. Germline V CDR1 and CDR2: MNHEY, SVGAGI. V dropped 4 bases and J dropped 5; count of bases not matched to a gene: 2. This CDR3 comprises 12 residues.

The chain couples TRBV15 to TRBJ1-1; 8 bases are shared with TRBD1. The V segment lost 11 bases and the J segment 1 base; nucleotides outside the gene matches: 21. Germline CDR1 is LNHNV and CDR2 is YYDKDF (reference sequence). The CDR3 extends over 18 amino acids. The CDR3 DNA follows: TGTGCCTCCTCCCCCAGGGGGCCGGGAAGGGAAGGGAACACTGAAGCTTTCTTT. Translated: CASSPRGPGREGNTEAFF.

The J gene is TRBJ1-6, the V gene TRBV2; a possible D gene is TRBD1 (5 bases). V was cut by 6 bases and J by 4 bases, with 19 bases left in between. Germline V gives CDR1 SNHLY, CDR2 FYNNEI. The CDR3 consists of 17 residues. The DNA of the CDR3 is TGTGCCAGCAGGGACTATTTGGGGGGGGTTTATAATTCACCCCTCCACTTT. This gives the protein CASRDYLGGVYNSPLHF.

This clone was detected a few times. This chain uses TRBV20-1 with TRBJ2-4; a possible D gene is TRBD2 (6 bases). With 2 bases removed from V and 8 bases from J, the gap between germline ends came to 7 bases. Germline V CDR1 and CDR2: DFQATT, SNEGSKA (reference sequence). This CDR3 comprises 11 residues. This CDR3 reads CSARWEDIQYF. In nucleotides, the CDR3 is TGCAGTGCTAGATGGGAGGACATTCAGTACTTC.

V usage is TRBV3-1 (or the pseudogene TRBV3-2) and J usage is TRBJ1-1; D is possibly TRBD1 (6 bases). The CDR3 has 13 amino acids. V was clipped by 2 bases and J by 6 bases, with 10 bases between them. Germline V gives CDR1 LGHDT, CDR2 YNNKEL (reference sequence). The CDR3 nucleotides read TGTGCCAGCAGCCAACGGGGGGCCTCTGAAGCTTTCTTT. Translation gives CASSQRGASEAFF.

The chain links TRBV18 to TRBJ1-3; 9 nucleotides align to TRBD1. This CDR3 has 20 residues. Losses at the gene ends were 2 bases for V and 0 bases for J; bases not matched to a gene: 14. Per germline, CDR1 KGHSH and CDR2 LQKENI. As DNA, the CDR3 is TGTGCCAGCTCACCAAGCGGTAGACAGGGGGTGACTTTCTCTGGAAACACCATATATTTT. Protein product: CASSPSGRQGVTFSGNTIYF.

The chain links TRBV16 to TRBJ2-1; 9 bases are a match to TRBD2. The J segment lost 5 bases and the V segment lost 2 bases, leaving 7 bases of the junction unmatched. From germline, CDR1 is KGHSY and CDR2 FQNENV. The CDR3 spans 16 residues. The CDR3 bases are TGTGCCAGCAGCCAAATTATAGCGGGGGCGAACAATGAGCAGTTCTTC. This encodes CASSQIIAGANNEQFF. Supplemented by reference TRBV16 and TRBJ2-1, the full variable domain reads GEEVAQTPKHLVRGEGQKAKLYCAPIKGHSYVFWYQQVLKNEFKFLISFQNENVFDETGMPKERFSAKCLPNSPCSLEIQATKLEDSAVYFCASSQIIAGANNEQFFGPGTRLTVL.

The rearrangement joins TRBV7-2 to TRBJ1-2; 8 nucleotides line up with TRBD1. The CDR3 is 13 residues long. Germline assignment: CDR1 SGHTA and CDR2 FQGNSA. The J segment lost 6 bases and the V segment lost 3 bases, leaving 3 bases of the junction unmatched. DNA of the CDR3: TGTGCCAGCAGCTTGACAGGGGTAGATGGCTACACCTTC. Amino acids: CASSLTGVDGYTF.

The CDR3 DNA follows: TGTGCCAGCAGTACGACAGGGGGCTACACTGAAGCTTTCTTT. Residues: CASSTTGGYTEAFF. The chain couples TRBV6-5 to TRBJ1-1, with 10 bases matching TRBD1. V dropped 5 bases and J dropped 3; count of bases not matched to a gene: 3. The CDR3 totals 14 residues. CDR1 is MNHEY, CDR2 SVGAGI, per germline.

The chain carries TRBV11-3 and TRBJ1-1; possibly TRBD1 for D (6 bases). Germline V gene lookup returns CDR1 SGHNT and CDR2 YENEEA. Trimming shortened V by 3 bases and J by 6 bases, and 14 bases separated the two germline ends. The CDR3 is 14 residues long. CDR3 protein: CASSLGHGVAEAFF. The CDR3 DNA reads as TGTGCCAGCAGCTTGGGACACGGGGTAGCTGAAGCTTTCTTT.

The rearrangement links TRBV25-1 to TRBJ1-2, with D possibly being TRBD1 (5 bases). The germline gives CDR1 MGHDK, CDR2 SYGVNS. With 7 bases removed from V and 2 bases from J, the gap between germline ends came to 11 bases. This CDR3 is 13 amino acids long. In DNA, the CDR3 is TGTGCCAGCATGGGGGGATTGAACTATGGCTACACCTTC. This gives the protein CASMGGLNYGYTF.

The V gene is TRBV15, the J gene TRBJ1-1; D possibly corresponds to TRBD1 (5 bases). Trimming cost V 1 base and J 0 bases, with 9 bases left between them. This CDR3 has 15 amino acids. Germline CDR1 and CDR2: LNHNV and YYDKDF (reference sequence). The CDR3 is CATSRVSGVNTEAFF. CDR3 DNA sequence: TGTGCCACCAGCAGAGTATCGGGGGTGAACACTGAAGCTTTCTTT.

The rearrangement links TRBV28 to TRBJ2-4; 12 positions agree with TRBD1. V shed 4 bases, J shed 6 bases, and the junction held 10 bases outside the gene matches. There are 17 residues in the CDR3. The germline gives CDR1 MDHEN, CDR2 SYDVKM. The CDR3 coding sequence is TGTGCCAGCAGTTCCCCCTCCGGGACAGGGGGCTTAAACATTCAGTACTTC. Its translation: CASSSPSGTGGLNIQYF.

This chain joins TRBV29-1 and TRBJ2-3, with TRBD2 as a possible D gene (6 bases). Between the trimmed V and J ends, which lost 0 bases and 4 bases, there was a span of 11 bases. Per germline, CDR1 SQVTM and CDR2 ANQGSEA. The CDR3 consists of 14 residues. CDR3 loop: CSVEDRRGADTQYF. CDR3 DNA: TGCAGCGTTGAAGATCGGCGGGGCGCAGATACGCAGTATTTT.

J is TRBJ2-3 and V is TRBV7-8; perhaps TRBD1 as D (6 bases). This CDR3 has 15 residues. The germline gives CDR1 SGHVS, CDR2 FQNEAQ. V was clipped by 2 bases and J by 0 bases, with 9 bases between them. CDR3 protein: CASSLRGRSTDTQYF. CDR3 in DNA: TGTGCCAGCAGCTTAAGGGGGAGAAGCACAGATACGCAGTATTTT.

This clone was picked up one time. The chain has TRBV7-8 and TRBJ2-2, with D possibly being TRBD1 (6 bases). Germline loops: CDR1 SGHVS, CDR2 FQNEAQ. Trimming removed 5 bases from V and 0 bases from J, with 10 bases in between. The CDR3 is made up of 15 amino acids. CDR3 sequence reads: CASSRRTANTGELFF. Written as DNA, the CDR3 is TGTGCCAGCAGCCGACGGACAGCGAACACCGGGGAGCTGTTTTTT. Combining the CDR3 with reference TRBV7-8 and TRBJ2-2 gives the whole variable domain GAGVSQSPRYKVAKRGQDVALRCDPISGHVSLFWYQQALGQGPEFLTYFQNEAQLDKSGLPSDRFFAERPEGSVSTLKIQRTQQEDSAVYLCASSRRTANTGELFFGEGSRLTVL.

This chain joins TRBV12-3 or TRBV12-4 and TRBJ1-1, with D maybe TRBD1 (6 bases). The ends were cut back, 10 bases at V and 6 bases at J, with 15 bases in the middle. The CDR3 has 12 residues. CDR3 DNA sequence: TGTGCCACCGTTCAGGGGTGGTCTGAAGCTTTCTTT. Translated, it gives CATVQGWSEAFF.

The chain has TRBV11-2 and TRBJ2-1, with TRBD2 as a possible D gene (7 bases). The V end lost 3 bases, the J end lost 4 bases, and 10 bases lay between the germline ends. This CDR3 has 14 residues. Looked up from germline, CDR1 is SGHAT and CDR2 is FQNNGV. The CDR3 DNA reads TGTGCCAGCAGCTTCGGGGGGCCTTACAATGAGCAGTTCTTC. Its protein product is CASSFGGPYNEQFF.

The V gene is TRBV19, the J gene TRBJ1-5, with 7 positions matching TRBD1. CDR1 and CDR2 (germline): LNHDA, SQIVND (reference sequence). V gave up 2 bases and J gave up 7 bases; unmatched junction bases: 2. This CDR3 is built from 13 residues. CDR3 DNA: TGTGCCAGTAGTATAACAGGGGACCAGCCCCAGCATTTT. It codes for CASSITGDQPQHF.

V is TRBV2 and J is TRBJ2-5; D is undetermined. V was trimmed by 4 bases and J by 4 bases, leaving 10 bases between them. CDR3 length equals 13 residues. Germline V gene data show CDR1 as SNHLY and CDR2 as FYNNEI. The CDR3 DNA is TGTGCCAGCAGTGCGCTCAGAGGAGAGACCCAGTACTTC. Translation gives CASSALRGETQYF.

The J gene is TRBJ1-2, the V gene TRBV7-2, with TRBD1 identical over 11 bases. The CDR3 loop spans 14 amino acids. Germline V gene sequence: CDR1 SGHTA, CDR2 FQGNSA. Losses at the gene ends were 4 bases for V and 5 bases for J; bases not matched to a gene: 3. The CDR3 DNA sequence: TGTGCCAGCAGCTCTGGGACAGGGGGATATGGCTACACCTTC. It codes for CASSSGTGGYGYTF. The complete variable domain, with remaining parts taken from reference TRBV7-2 and TRBJ1-2, reads GAGVSQSPSNKVTEKGKDVELRCDPISGHTALYWYRQSLGQGLEFLIYFQGNSAPDKSGLPSDRFSAERTGGSVSTLTIQRTQQEDSAVYLCASSSGTGGYGYTFGSGTRLTVV.